A single sample gave rise to the 22 T cell receptor beta chains below, sequenced in a study of T cell repertoires in cytomegalovirus infection. No antigen has been identified for these receptors. Each CDR3 protein is one row after TCRdb ran MiXCR on the reads. The sample consists of more than 45,000 distinct CDR3 sequences, about a fifth of them appearing once. This specimen was CD8+ T cells from cultured PBMCs, taken from culture after CMV antigen stimulation. The receptors derive from a human donor in good health (CMV status not recorded). Some clones in this sample may be carry-over from other donors' samples.

V is TRBV27 and J is TRBJ1-2; possibly TRBD1 for D (6 bases). This CDR3 is built from 15 residues. Trimming removed 3 bases from V and 5 bases from J, with 16 bases in between. Germline loops: CDR1 MNHEY, CDR2 SMNVEV (reference sequence). This chain's CDR3 is CASSLTGVSLYGYTF. In DNA form, the CDR3 reads TGTGCCAGCAGTTTGACAGGTGTCAGCCTGTATGGCTACACCTTC.

The rearrangement links TRBV7-2 to TRBJ2-1, with TRBD1 matching over 8 bases. CDR3 length equals 14 residues. V lost 7 bases, J lost 7 bases, and 9 bases stayed unmatched. Looked up from germline, CDR1 is SGHTA and CDR2 is FQGNSA. The CDR3 protein is CASNRGAAPNEQFF. CDR3 DNA: TGTGCCAGCAACAGGGGGGCGGCTCCTAATGAGCAGTTCTTC.

The chain has TRBV7-2 and TRBJ2-1; the match to TRBD1 covers 8 bases. With V trimmed by 5 bases and J by 6 bases, 9 bases remained unmatched. CDR1 and CDR2 (germline): SGHTA, FQGNSA. This CDR3 has 15 amino acids. CDR3 region: CASSPPGGPGNEQFF. DNA for the CDR3: TGTGCCAGCAGCCCACCAGGGGGCCCAGGCAATGAGCAGTTCTTC.

This clonotype was counted only a few times. The chain links TRBV6-2 or TRBV6-3 to TRBJ1-1; no reliable D call. Germline-derived CDR1 and CDR2 are MNHEY and SVGEGT. The V end was cut by 7 bases, the J end by 7 bases, with 10 bases between. This CDR3 is 11 amino acids long. CDR3 coding DNA: TGTGCCAGCACTTCCGGTATTGAAGCTTTCTTT. This translates into CASTSGIEAFF.

This clonotype appeared a few times. This CDR3 is CASTLRGIGDTQYF. The DNA of the CDR3 is TGTGCCAGCACCCTAAGGGGGATTGGAGATACGCAGTATTTT. The chain carries TRBV28 and TRBJ2-3; TRBD1 might be the D (6 bases). The CDR3 is 14 residues long. V was clipped by 7 bases and J by 5 bases, with 16 bases between them. The germline V gene has CDR1 MDHEN and CDR2 SYDVKM.

This clonotype was seen a handful of times. The chain joins TRBV7-9 to TRBJ2-7; D possibly corresponds to TRBD1 (7 bases). Germline CDR1 SEHNR, CDR2 FQNEAQ (reference sequence). The CDR3 is 16 amino acids. The V end lost 1 base, the J end lost 5 bases, and 18 bases lay between the germline ends. CDR3 nucleotides: TGTGCCAGCAGCTTAGAAAGGGGGCAGGGGAGGAACGAGCAGTACTTC. It codes for CASSLERGQGRNEQYF.

This clonotype has at least ten counts. The rearrangement uses TRBV7-2 and TRBJ1-1, with D unresolved. The CDR3 runs 11 residues. Deletions cut 3 bases from V and 7 bases from J, with 6 bases between. Germline-derived CDR1 and CDR2 are SGHTA and FQGNSA. The CDR3 coding sequence is TGTGCCAGCAGCTTCGGGGTTGAAGCTTTCTTT. Encoded protein: CASSFGVEAFF. The full variable domain, rest sourced from reference TRBV7-2 and TRBJ1-1, is GAGVSQSPSNKVTEKGKDVELRCDPISGHTALYWYRQSLGQGLEFLIYFQGNSAPDKSGLPSDRFSAERTGGSVSTLTIQRTQQEDSAVYLCASSFGVEAFFGQGTRLTVV.

The V and J genes are TRBV4-2 and TRBJ2-5, with a possible D match to TRBD1 (6 bases). V lost 0 bases and J 6 bases, leaving 23 bases between the germline ends. Germline V gives CDR1 LGHNA, CDR2 YNFKEQ. The CDR3 sequence is 18 residues long. CDR3 amino acids: CASSQEHVSQGPYQTQYF. CDR3 sequence (DNA): TGTGCCAGCAGCCAAGAACACGTCTCACAGGGACCGTATCAGACCCAGTACTTC.

The genes are TRBV27 and TRBJ2-1; 8 nucleotides align to TRBD2. The CDR3 covers 14 residues. V shed 6 bases, J shed 10 bases, and the junction held 11 bases outside the gene matches. The germline V gene has CDR1 MNHEY and CDR2 SMNVEV (reference sequence). The CDR3 nucleotides read TGTGCCAGCAGCCGCGGGGGGAGGGCCCGGGAGCAGTTCTTC. Its translation is CASSRGGRAREQFF.

This clonotype was observed a handful of times. This chain uses TRBV9 with TRBJ1-4, with D perhaps TRBD1 (5 bases). Germline values: CDR1 SGDLS, CDR2 YYNGEE. CDR3 length: 14 residues. The ends were cut back, 0 bases at V and 7 bases at J, with 10 bases in the middle. The CDR3 is CASSVGRRGEKLFF. In DNA form, the CDR3 reads TGTGCCAGCAGCGTAGGCAGGAGGGGTGAAAAACTGTTTTTT.

In its sample, this clonotype was seen a few times. This sequence joins TRBV4-1 and TRBJ2-7; TRBD2 aligns across 8 bases. The length of the CDR3 is 17 residues. Germline V gene data show CDR1 as MGHRA and CDR2 as YSYEKL. V was clipped by 0 bases and J by 3 bases; unmatched bases: 10. The DNA of the CDR3 is TGCGCCAGCAGCCAAGATGTGGAGCGGGAGATGAACTACGAGCAGTACTTC. Translation: CASSQDVEREMNYEQYF.

This clonotype was detected a few times. The gene calls are TRBV6-6 and TRBJ2-2; D call uncertain. This CDR3 spans 14 amino acids. The germline V and J ends were trimmed by 0 bases and 4 bases, with 6 bases remaining between them. Germline lookup yields CDR1 MNHNY and CDR2 SVGAGI (reference sequence). CDR3 DNA sequence: TGTGCCAGCAGTTACTCCCCCAGCACCGGGGAGCTGTTTTTT. This gives the protein CASSYSPSTGELFF.

The V and J genes are TRBV6-2 or TRBV6-3 and TRBJ2-1; TRBD1 or TRBD2 may be the D gene (5 bases each). Germline lookup yields CDR1 MNHEY and CDR2 SVGEGT. Trimming took off 4 bases at V and 9 bases at J, with 10 bases between the two ends. The CDR3 contains 12 residues. The CDR3 DNA is TGTGCCAGCAGTTTTAAGAGGGGTGAGCAGTTCTTC. This encodes CASSFKRGEQFF.

This clonotype was observed a few times. The chain links TRBV7-2 to TRBJ2-3; 7 bases are a match to TRBD2. J lost 6 bases, V lost 1 base, and 16 bases had no gene match. This CDR3 is 18 amino acids long. Germline V gene sequence: CDR1 SGHTA, CDR2 FQGNSA. CDR3 amino acids: CASSLGRLERGMEDTQYF. The CDR3 nucleotides are TGTGCCAGCAGCTTAGGCCGCTTAGAGCGGGGTATGGAGGATACGCAGTATTTT.

The chain links TRBV28 to TRBJ2-2; no clear D gene. CDR1 is MDHEN, CDR2 SYDVKM, per germline. V dropped 7 bases and J dropped 5 bases, with 14 bases sitting between them. CDR3 size: 14 residues. CDR3 residues: CASTPMEFTGELFF. CDR3 DNA: TGTGCCAGCACCCCCATGGAATTTACCGGGGAGCTGTTTTTT.

This clonotype was seen a few times. The chain recombines TRBV27 with TRBJ2-5, with D possibly TRBD2 on 6 matching bases. This CDR3 is built from 14 residues. Germline lookup yields CDR1 MNHEY and CDR2 SMNVEV (reference sequence). V was pared by 3 bases and J by 3 bases, with 11 bases between. This CDR3 reads CASSFRDSEETQYF. CDR3 nucleotide sequence: TGTGCCAGCAGTTTCAGGGACTCAGAAGAGACCCAGTACTTC.

This clonotype is medium-sized within its sample. The CDR3 loop reads CASSLGSGTAVYEQYF. For the CDR3, the DNA is TGTGCCAGCAGCTTAGGTTCCGGGACAGCCGTCTACGAGCAGTACTTC. The rearrangement joins TRBV7-9 to TRBJ2-7; 7 bases agree with TRBD1. Germline lookup yields CDR1 SEHNR and CDR2 FQNEAQ (reference sequence). The CDR3 has 16 amino acids. With V trimmed by 1 base and J by 3 bases, 9 bases remained unmatched.

The rearrangement joins TRBV7-2 to TRBJ1-1; D gene uncertain. Looked up from germline, CDR1 is SGHTA and CDR2 is FQGNSA. The CDR3 has 13 amino acids. The V end lost 1 base, the J end lost 4 bases, and 7 bases lay between the germline ends. The CDR3 region is CASSLGVFTEAFF. CDR3 sequence (DNA): TGTGCCAGCAGCTTAGGGGTATTCACTGAAGCTTTCTTT.

V is TRBV9 and J is TRBJ2-5; TRBD2 matches 7 bases. The ends lost 3 bases at V and 5 bases at J; junction bases unmatched: 10. Germline CDR1 and CDR2: SGDLS and YYNGEE. The CDR3 totals 15 residues. As DNA, the CDR3 is TGTGCCAGCAGCGCATCTAGCGGCCCCCAGGAGACCCAGTACTTC. It is translated as CASSASSGPQETQYF.

The chain uses TRBV12-3 or TRBV12-4 and TRBJ2-7; either TRBD1 or TRBD2 may supply D (5 bases each). The CDR3 has 14 amino acids. V was clipped by 3 bases and J by 3 bases, with 12 bases between them. The CDR3 here is CASSFGGTLYEQYF. CDR3 bases: TGTGCCAGCAGTTTCGGTGGGACCCTCTACGAGCAGTACTTC.

This clonotype has at least ten counts. The chain carries TRBV19 and TRBJ2-1; unclear D gene. The V and J ends lost 5 bases and 4 bases respectively, with 15 bases between them. This CDR3 region has 15 residues. Germline loops: CDR1 LNHDA, CDR2 SQIVND (reference sequence). Here the CDR3 DNA reads TGTGCCAGTAGTCAAACCCCCGGGCCTTACAATGAGCAGTTCTTC. Amino acids: CASSQTPGPYNEQFF. Using reference TRBV19 and TRBJ2-1 for the parts outside the CDR3, the full variable domain is DGGITQSPKYLFRKEGQNVTLSCEQNLNHDAMYWYRQDPGQGLRLIYYSQIVNDFQKGDIAEGYSVSREKKESFPLTVTSAQKNPTAFYLCASSQTPGPYNEQFFGPGTRLTVL.

This clonotype was seen a handful of times. The chain uses TRBV7-2 and TRBJ2-7; 12 bases line up with TRBD2. Germline lookup yields CDR1 SGHTA and CDR2 FQGNSA. The CDR3 covers 15 residues. After removal of 5 bases from V and 5 bases from J, the junction contained 7 bases not matched to a gene. The chain's CDR3 is CASSPRTSGVDEQYF. CDR3 DNA sequence: TGTGCCAGCAGCCCTCGGACTAGCGGGGTCGACGAGCAGTACTTC.